This T cell receptor beta chain was sequenced for a study of blood T cell repertoires in COVID-19. Study at large: Both acute and convalescent COVID-19 samples were obtained from the United States, Italy and Spain. Sample material is recorded as cDNA or gDNA derived from T cells, B-cell-depleted T cells, or PBMCs.

Seattle's cohort entered during active infection and was followed longitudinally. The CDR3 has 16 residues. Repertoires were generated with immunoSEQ multiplex PCR, while TCRdb's copy carries only in-frame clones and drops some. The sample carries 150,000 to 200,000 clones, roughly 76% recorded once. This clonotype originated in a woman at least 80 years old with COVID-19, enrolled during active disease. The rearrangement links TRBV7-5 to TRBJ1-5; the table's D call of TRBD1 was not tested on the DNA. TRBV7-5 is deemed a pseudogene. Input material: peripheral blood. The chain's CDR3 is CARSLATEGVDQPQHF. The DNA of the CDR3 is TGTGCCAGAAGCTTAGCGACAGAGGGGGTGGATCAGCCCCAGCATTTT.